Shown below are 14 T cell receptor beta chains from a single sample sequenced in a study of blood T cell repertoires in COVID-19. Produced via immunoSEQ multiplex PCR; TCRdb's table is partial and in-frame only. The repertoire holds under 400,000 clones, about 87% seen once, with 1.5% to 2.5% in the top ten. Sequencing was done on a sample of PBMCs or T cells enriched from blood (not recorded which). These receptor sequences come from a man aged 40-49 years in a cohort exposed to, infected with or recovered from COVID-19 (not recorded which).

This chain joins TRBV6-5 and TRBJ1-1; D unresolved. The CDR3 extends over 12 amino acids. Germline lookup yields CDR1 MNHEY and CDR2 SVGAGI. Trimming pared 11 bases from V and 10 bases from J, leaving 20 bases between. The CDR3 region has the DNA TGTGCCGCAACGAGTCGGGTCCGGGGAGCTTTCTTT. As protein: CAATSRVRGAFF.

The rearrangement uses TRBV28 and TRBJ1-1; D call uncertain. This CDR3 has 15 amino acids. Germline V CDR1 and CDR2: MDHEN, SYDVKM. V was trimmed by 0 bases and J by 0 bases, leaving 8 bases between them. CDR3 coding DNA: TGTGCCAGCAGTTTATGGGGCGGGGTGAACACTGAAGCTTTCTTT. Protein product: CASSLWGGVNTEAFF.

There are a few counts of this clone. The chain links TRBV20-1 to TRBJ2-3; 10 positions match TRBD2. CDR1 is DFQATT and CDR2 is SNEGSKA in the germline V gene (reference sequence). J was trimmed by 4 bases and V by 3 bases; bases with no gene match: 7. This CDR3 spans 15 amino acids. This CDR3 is CSASRLAGDSDTQYF. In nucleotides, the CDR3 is TGCAGTGCTAGTAGGCTAGCGGGAGACTCAGATACGCAGTATTTT.

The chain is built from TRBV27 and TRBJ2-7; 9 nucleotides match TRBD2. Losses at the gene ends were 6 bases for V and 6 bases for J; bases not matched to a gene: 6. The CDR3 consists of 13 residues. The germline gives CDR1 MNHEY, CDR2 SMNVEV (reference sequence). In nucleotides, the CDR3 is TGTGCCAGCAGGATAGCGGGAGAAGGCGAGCAGTACTTC. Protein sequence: CASRIAGEGEQYF.

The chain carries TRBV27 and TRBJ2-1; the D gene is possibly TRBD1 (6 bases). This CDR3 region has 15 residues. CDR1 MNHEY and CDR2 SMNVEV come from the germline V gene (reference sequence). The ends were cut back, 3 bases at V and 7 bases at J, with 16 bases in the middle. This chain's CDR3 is CASSFVRGGWNEQFF. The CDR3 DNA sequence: TGTGCCAGCAGTTTTGTGCGAGGGGGTTGGAATGAGCAGTTCTTC.

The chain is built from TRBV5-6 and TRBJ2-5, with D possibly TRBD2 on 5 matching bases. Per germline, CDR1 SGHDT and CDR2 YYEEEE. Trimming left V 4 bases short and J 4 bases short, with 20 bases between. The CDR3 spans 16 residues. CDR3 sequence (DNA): TGTGCCAGCAGCCGCGGCGGACTCCTCCGACGAGAGACCCAGTACTTC. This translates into CASSRGGLLRRETQYF.

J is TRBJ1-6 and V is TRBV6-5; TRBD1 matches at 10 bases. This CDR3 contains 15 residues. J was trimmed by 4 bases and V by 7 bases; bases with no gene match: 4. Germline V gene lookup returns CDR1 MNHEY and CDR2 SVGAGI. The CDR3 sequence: CASITDRGYNSPLHF. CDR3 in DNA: TGTGCCAGCATTACGGACAGGGGGTATAATTCACCCCTCCACTTT.

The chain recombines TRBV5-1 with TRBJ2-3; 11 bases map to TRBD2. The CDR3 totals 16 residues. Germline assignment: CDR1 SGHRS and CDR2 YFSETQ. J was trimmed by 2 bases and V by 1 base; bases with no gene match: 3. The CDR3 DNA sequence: TGCGCCAGCAGCTTGAGGACTAGCGGGCACACAGATACGCAGTATTTT. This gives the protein CASSLRTSGHTDTQYF.

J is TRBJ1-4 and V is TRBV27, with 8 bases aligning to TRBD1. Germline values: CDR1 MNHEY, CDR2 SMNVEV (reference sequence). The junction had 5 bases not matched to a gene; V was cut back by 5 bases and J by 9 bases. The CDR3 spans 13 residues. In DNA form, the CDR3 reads TGTGCCAGCAGTATCGGGACAGGCAAAAAACTGTTTTTT. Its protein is CASSIGTGKKLFF.

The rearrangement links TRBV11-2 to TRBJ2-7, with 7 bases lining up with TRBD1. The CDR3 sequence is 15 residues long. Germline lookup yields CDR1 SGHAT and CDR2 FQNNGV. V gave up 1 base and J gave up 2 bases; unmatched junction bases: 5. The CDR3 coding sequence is TGTGCCAGCAGCTTAGTCGGGACAGCCACCTACGAGCAGTACTTC. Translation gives CASSLVGTATYEQYF.

The CDR3 spells CASSLTGQYNSGNTIYF. As DNA, the CDR3 is TGTGCCAGCAGTTTAACCGGACAGTACAACTCTGGAAACACCATATATTTT. The chain is built from TRBV28 and TRBJ1-3; the D gene is possibly TRBD1 (6 bases). V dropped 2 bases and J dropped 0 bases, with 14 bases sitting between them. Per the germline V gene, CDR1 is MDHEN and CDR2 is SYDVKM. The CDR3 covers 17 residues. Combining the CDR3 with reference TRBV28 and TRBJ1-3 gives the whole variable domain DVKVTQSSRYLVKRTGEKVFLECVQDMDHENMFWYRQDPGLGLRLIYFSYDVKMKEKGDIPEGYSVSREKKERFSLILESASTNQTSMYLCASSLTGQYNSGNTIYFGEGSWLTVV.

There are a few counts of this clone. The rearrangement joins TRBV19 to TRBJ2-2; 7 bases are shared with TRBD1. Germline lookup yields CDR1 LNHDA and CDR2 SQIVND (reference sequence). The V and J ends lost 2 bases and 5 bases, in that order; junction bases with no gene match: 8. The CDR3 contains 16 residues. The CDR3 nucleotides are TGTGCCAGTAGTATAAAGACGGCAGGGGGAACCGGGGAGCTGTTTTTT. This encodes CASSIKTAGGTGELFF. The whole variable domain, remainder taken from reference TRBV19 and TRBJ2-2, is DGGITQSPKYLFRKEGQNVTLSCEQNLNHDAMYWYRQDPGQGLRLIYYSQIVNDFQKGDIAEGYSVSREKKESFPLTVTSAQKNPTAFYLCASSIKTAGGTGELFFGEGSRLTVL.

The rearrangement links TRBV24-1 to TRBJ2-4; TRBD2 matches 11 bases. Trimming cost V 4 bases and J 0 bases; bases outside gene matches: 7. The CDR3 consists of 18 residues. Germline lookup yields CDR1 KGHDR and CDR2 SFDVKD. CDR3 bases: TGTGCCACCAGTGAACCCGGGACTAGCGGACTAGCCAAAAACATTCAGTACTTC. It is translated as CATSEPGTSGLAKNIQYF.

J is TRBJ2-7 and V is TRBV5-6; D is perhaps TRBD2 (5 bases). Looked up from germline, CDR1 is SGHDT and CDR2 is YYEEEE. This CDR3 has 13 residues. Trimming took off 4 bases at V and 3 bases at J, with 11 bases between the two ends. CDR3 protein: CASSTGLSYEQYF. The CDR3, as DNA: TGTGCCAGCAGCACCGGACTGAGCTACGAGCAGTACTTC.